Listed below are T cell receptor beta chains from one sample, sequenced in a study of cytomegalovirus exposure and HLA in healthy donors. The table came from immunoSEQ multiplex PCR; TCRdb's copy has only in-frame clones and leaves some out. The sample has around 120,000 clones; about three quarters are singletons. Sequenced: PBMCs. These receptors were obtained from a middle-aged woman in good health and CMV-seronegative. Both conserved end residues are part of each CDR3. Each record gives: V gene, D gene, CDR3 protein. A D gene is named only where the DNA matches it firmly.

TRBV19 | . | CASNPGRASNYGYTF
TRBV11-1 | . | CASSASGVLANVLTF
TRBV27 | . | CASGAGPNTEAFF
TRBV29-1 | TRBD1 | CSVASPGGGYTF
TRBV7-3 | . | CASTPSTANTEAFF
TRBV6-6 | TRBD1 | CASSYEGTGGEKLFF
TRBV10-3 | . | CAISWDITNYGYTF
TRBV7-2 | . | CASSFELTGELFF
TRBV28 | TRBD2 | CASSPPTGGAGEQYF
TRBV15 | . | CATSADGGVRQETQYF
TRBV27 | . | CASSLLVNTEAFF
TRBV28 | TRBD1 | CASSLPPGGDYGYTF
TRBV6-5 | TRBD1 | CASRTDRGAGNTIYF
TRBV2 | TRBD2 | CASSEIKREGQNRQFF
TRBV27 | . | CASSLRGHYGYTF
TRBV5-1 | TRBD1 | CASSLVGQGNSPLHF
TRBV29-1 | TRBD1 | CSLRTGVAAFF
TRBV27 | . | CASSSPYDSNQPQHF
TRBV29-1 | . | CSVLPPGSGANGLTF
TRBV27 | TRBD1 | CASSLSRQGAREKLFF
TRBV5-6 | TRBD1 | CASSFGTGSTEAFF
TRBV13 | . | CASSTRLVTTGELFF
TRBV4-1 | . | CASSHPKEGVGNTGELFF
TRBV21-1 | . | CASSIGTGKRLEQYF
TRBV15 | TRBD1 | CATSRERPGQGAYEQCF
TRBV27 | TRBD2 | CASSLWSSGSKYNEQFF
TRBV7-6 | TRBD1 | CASSLAQGADTQYF
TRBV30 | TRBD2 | CAWGLAGGAVVDTQYF
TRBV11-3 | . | CASSLDPTGIETQYF
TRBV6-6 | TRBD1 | CASSPRDRDGYTF
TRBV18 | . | CASSPERHYGYTF
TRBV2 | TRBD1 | CARGRGPTEAFF
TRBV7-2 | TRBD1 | CASSPTTGGGLDGYTF
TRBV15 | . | CATSRDWAGTNEQFF
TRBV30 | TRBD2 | CAWSTSGDTQYF
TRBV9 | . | CASSVTGWGETQYF
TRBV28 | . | CASQYRRGTDTQYF
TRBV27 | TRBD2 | CASSPIAGGTGELFF
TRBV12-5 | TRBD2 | CASGLVLGSGSPDTQYF
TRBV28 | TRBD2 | CASSSIAGGMGNEQFF
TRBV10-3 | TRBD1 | CAISRTGTYEQYF
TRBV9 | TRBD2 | CASSVGTSGFQETQYF
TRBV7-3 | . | CASSWDSRREQYF